The present T cell receptor beta chain was sequenced within a study of blood T cell repertoires in COVID-19. Study details: Collection of acute and convalescent COVID-19 samples took place in the United States, Italy and Spain. The cDNA or gDNA used as material had been derived from T cells, B-cell-depleted T cells, or PBMCs.

In the source study's methods: Cell counts per sample came from amplifying reference gene primers. Measured with immunoSEQ multiplex PCR; TCRdb has only the in-frame clones, and not every one. V, J and clone size are those of that table, while D and trimming were read from the DNA. The sample consists of 30,000 to 40,000 clones, 88% of them appearing once. This clone was detected once. J lost 5 bases, V lost 4 bases, and 3 bases had no gene match. The germline V gene encodes CDR1 LNHDA and CDR2 SQIVND (reference sequence). The CDR3 consists of 14 residues. This chain links TRBV19 with TRBJ2-3, with 10 positions matching TRBD2. This TCR was sampled from a man aged 55 to 70 with active COVID-19. The sequencing sample was made of peripheral blood. CDR3 region: CASSNLAGVDTQYF. CDR3 bases: TGTGCCAGTAGTAACCTAGCGGGAGTAGATACGCAGTATTTT.